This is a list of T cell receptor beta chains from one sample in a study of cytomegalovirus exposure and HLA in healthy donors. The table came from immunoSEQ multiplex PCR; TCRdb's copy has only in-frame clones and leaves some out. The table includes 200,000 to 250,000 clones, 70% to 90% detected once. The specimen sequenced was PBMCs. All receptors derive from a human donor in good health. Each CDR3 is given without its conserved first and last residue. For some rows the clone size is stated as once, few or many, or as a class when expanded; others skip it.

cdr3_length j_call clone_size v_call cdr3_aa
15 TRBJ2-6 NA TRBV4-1 ASSQVGGLTGANVLT
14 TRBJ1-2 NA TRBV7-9 SSSREGQDPNYGYT
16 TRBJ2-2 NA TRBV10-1 ASSESTWTGELNGELF
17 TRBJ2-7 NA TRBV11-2 ASSLKWTSGRVYSYEQY
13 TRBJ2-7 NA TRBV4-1 ASSQGQGSAYEQY
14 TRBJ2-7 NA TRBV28 ASSGGTSGLTYEQY
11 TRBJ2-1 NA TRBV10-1 ASSETSYNEQF
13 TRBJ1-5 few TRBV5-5 ASSRTFSPDQPQH
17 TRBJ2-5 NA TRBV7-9 ASSFRRRRGGRWQETQY
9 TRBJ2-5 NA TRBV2 ASTFQETQY
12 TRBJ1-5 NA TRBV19 ASMAGWSNQPQH
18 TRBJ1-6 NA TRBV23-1 ASSQNSRFQGHPRNSPLH
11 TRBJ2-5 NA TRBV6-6 ASSRFARETQY
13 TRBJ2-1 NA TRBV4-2 ASSRPGGEPFHPF
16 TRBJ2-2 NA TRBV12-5 ASVPGLAGTLNTGELF
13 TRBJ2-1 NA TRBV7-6 ASSLGGSARNEQF
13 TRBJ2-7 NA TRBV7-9 ASSLESGVNYEQY
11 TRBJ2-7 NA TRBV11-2 ASRPLRVGEQY
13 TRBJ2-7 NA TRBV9 ASSVGEGESYEQY
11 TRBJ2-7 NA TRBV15 ATSRDVVYEQY
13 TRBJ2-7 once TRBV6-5 ASSRAGLRLYEQY
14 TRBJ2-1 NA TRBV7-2 ASSFTGSPSYNEQF
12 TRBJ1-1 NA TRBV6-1 ASSESGSRAEAF
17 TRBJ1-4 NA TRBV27 ASSYDRTGKGAYNEKLF
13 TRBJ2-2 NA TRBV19 ASSRTGAGTGELF
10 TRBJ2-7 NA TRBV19 ASAGGTYEQY
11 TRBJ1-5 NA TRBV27 ASRGQNNQPQH
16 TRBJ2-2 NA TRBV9 ASSERTSGIKNTGELF
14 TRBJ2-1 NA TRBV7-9 ASSFDLGSSYNEQF
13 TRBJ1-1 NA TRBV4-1 ASSLEGDRGTEAF
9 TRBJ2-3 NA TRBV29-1 SVHTGDTQY
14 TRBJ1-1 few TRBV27 ASSLATGGQNTEAF
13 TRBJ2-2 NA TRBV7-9 ASKGLAKNTGELF
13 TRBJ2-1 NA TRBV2 ASSELTGQGNEQF
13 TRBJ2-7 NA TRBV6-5 ASSYSGQGRYEQY
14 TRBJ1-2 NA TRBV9 ASSAVGHLGPYGYT
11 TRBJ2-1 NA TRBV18 ASSQNRENEQF
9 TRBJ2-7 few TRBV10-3 AIRGGREQY
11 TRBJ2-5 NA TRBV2 ASRDRGGETQY
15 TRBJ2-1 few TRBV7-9 ASSSSPLGSSYNEQF
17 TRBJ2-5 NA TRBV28 ASSSRGGTTFTYQETQY
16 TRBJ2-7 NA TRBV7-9 SSSSGAGTGAIPYEQY
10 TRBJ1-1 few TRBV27 ASRLRLGEAF
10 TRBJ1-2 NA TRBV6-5 ASSYSPGRET
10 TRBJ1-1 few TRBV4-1 ASSQTGTEAF
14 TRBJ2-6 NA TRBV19 ASSIAGSSGANVLT
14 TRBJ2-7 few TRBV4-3 ASSQDAQGQHSEQY
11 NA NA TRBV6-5 ASRRVERDEQF
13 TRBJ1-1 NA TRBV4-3 ASSRGPGQGTEAF
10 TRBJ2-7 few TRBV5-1 ASSLANYEQY
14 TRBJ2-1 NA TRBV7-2 ASSEPGTGGYNEQF
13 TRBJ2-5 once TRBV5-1 ASSLRTGGMETQY
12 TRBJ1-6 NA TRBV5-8 ASSGRGRTSPLH